This T cell receptor beta chain derives from a study of spatial heterogeneity in lung cancer. Study as a whole: Raw-read counts averaged over ten per unique TCR and UMI combination.

This clonotype was counted a few times. The antigen is not known. TCRdb reprocessed the 5' RACE reads with MiXCR, giving one entry per CDR3 protein. The profile shows tens of thousands of distinct CDR3 sequences, about 12% of them singletons. Whole-study findings and limits: Ubiquitous expanded tumor TCRs showed up in blood more at resection than follow-up.

The CDR3 spans 14 residues. The germline CDR1 and CDR2 sequences are LGHNA and YNFKEQ. Trimming pared 2 bases from V and 4 bases from J, leaving 9 bases between. Time point described: sample taken at primary tumor resection. Extraction of whole RNA from tumor, nontumor lung or frozen PBMC preceded unsorted sequencing. Donation came from over 60 patients with untreated early-stage non-small cell lung cancer. Material: PBMCs, obtained at surgery. The sequence came from a male donor with early-stage non-small cell lung cancer. The chain combines TRBV4-2 with TRBJ2-1; weak D call: TRBD2 (5 bases). DNA of the CDR3: TGTGCCAGCAGCCAACCGAGGGATTACAATGAGCAGTTCTTC. The encoded protein is CASSQPRDYNEQFF.